This passage covers 19 T cell receptor beta chains from one sample sequenced in a study of control samples from healthy donors and cancer patients. Here immunoSEQ multiplex PCR was the method, and the copy in TCRdb shows in-frame clones only, minus some. The repertoire has just over 90,000 clones, roughly 86% of them found once; the top ten carry 1.3%. Sequencing was performed on blood. These receptors were collected from a woman in her forties or fifties in good health.

The chain recombines TRBV18 with TRBJ1-6; 7 bases fit TRBD1. The J segment lost 0 bases and the V segment lost 8 bases, leaving 13 bases of the junction unmatched. The CDR3 has 18 residues. CDR1 and CDR2 (germline): KGHSH, LQKENI. The DNA of the CDR3 is TGTGCCAGCAGCAGGGACAGAGGCCTTAGCTCCTATAATTCACCCCTCCACTTT. It encodes CASSRDRGLSSYNSPLHF. Drawing the rest from reference TRBV18 and TRBJ1-6, the complete variable domain is NAGVMQNPRHLVRRRGQEARLRCSPMKGHSHVYWYRQLPEEGLKFMVYLQKENIIDESGMPKERFSAEFPKEGPSILRIQQVVRGDSAAYFCASSRDRGLSSYNSPLHFGNGTRLTVT.

The genes are TRBV13 and TRBJ2-7, with D possibly matching TRBD1 (6 bases). Looked up from germline, CDR1 is PRHDT and CDR2 is FYEKMQ (reference sequence). The length of the CDR3 is 15 residues. The V gene lost 5 bases and the J gene lost 1 base, with 15 bases spanning the gap. The CDR3 here is CASSPVGAVSYEQYF. The CDR3 DNA follows: TGTGCCAGCAGCCCAGTGGGGGCGGTTTCCTACGAGCAGTACTTC.

The CDR3 nucleotides are TGTGCCACCCGGGGGGCAATCCTTCAGTTCTTC. Translating it yields CATRGAILQFF. V usage is TRBV6-5 and J usage is TRBJ2-1, with D possibly being TRBD2 (7 bases). The length of the CDR3 is 11 residues. Germline V gene lookup returns CDR1 MNHEY and CDR2 SVGAGI. Deletions cut 10 bases from V and 13 bases from J, with 17 bases between.

The genes are TRBV28 and TRBJ2-7; D call uncertain. There are 15 residues in the CDR3. V lost 4 bases to trimming and J lost 5 bases, with 18 bases between them. Germline V gene data show CDR1 as MDHEN and CDR2 as SYDVKM. Here the CDR3 reads CASSSPRSARNEQYF. The DNA of the CDR3 is TGTGCCAGCAGTTCCCCCCGGAGCGCAAGGAACGAGCAGTACTTC.

In the case of this clone: At one end the junction does not follow the germline gene, possibly because of a read error. The chain joins TRBV28 to TRBJ1-1, with no clear D. This CDR3 region has 12 residues. Germline values: CDR1 MDHEN, CDR2 SYDVKM. CDR3 DNA: TGTGCCAGCAGTTTAATCCGGACTGGAGCTTTCTTT. Translating gives CASSLIRTGAFF.

This clone was seen only once. The rearrangement links TRBV6-6 to TRBJ2-7, with TRBD1 matching 7 bases. With 8 bases clipped from V and 0 bases from J, the junction kept 4 bases outside the gene matches. CDR3 size: 13 residues. CDR1 is MNHNY, CDR2 SVGAGI, per germline (reference sequence). The CDR3 spells CASFGTASYEQYF. DNA of the CDR3: TGTGCCAGCTTCGGGACAGCCTCCTACGAGCAGTACTTC.

The table lists this clone with a few counts. The chain combines TRBV5-4 with TRBJ1-4, with D perhaps TRBD1 (6 bases). Germline V gene sequence: CDR1 SGHNT, CDR2 YYREEE (reference sequence). The germline V and J ends were trimmed by 7 bases and 6 bases, with 13 bases remaining between them. This CDR3 has 13 residues. The CDR3 DNA is TGTGCCAGCGGAGGGGACACAGATGAAAAACTGTTTTTT. It encodes CASGGDTDEKLFF.

This chain connects TRBV19 to TRBJ1-1, with 7 positions matching TRBD1. V gave up 5 bases and J gave up 4 bases; unmatched junction bases: 10. The V gene's germline CDR1 is LNHDA and CDR2 SQIVND (reference sequence). There are 15 residues in the CDR3. The CDR3 sequence is CASSYSHDRVTEAFF. Here the CDR3 DNA reads TGTGCCAGTAGTTATTCCCATGACAGGGTCACTGAAGCTTTCTTT. The entire variable domain, with the rest obtained from reference TRBV19 and TRBJ1-1, is as follows: DGGITQSPKYLFRKEGQNVTLSCEQNLNHDAMYWYRQDPGQGLRLIYYSQIVNDFQKGDIAEGYSVSREKKESFPLTVTSAQKNPTAFYLCASSYSHDRVTEAFFGQGTRLTVV.

This clone was seen a few times. The CDR3 DNA reads as TGTGCCAGCAGCTTAGATGGCCCGCTCGATCGGGCGGTGATGTTAGATTCACCCCTCCACTTT. Its translation is CASSLDGPLDRAVMLDSPLHF. V usage is TRBV11-3 and J usage is TRBJ1-6; no reliable D call. V gave up 0 bases and J gave up 8 bases, with 29 bases separating them. The CDR3 runs 21 residues. CDR1 and CDR2 from the germline V gene are SGHNT and YENEEA.

The J gene is TRBJ2-6, the V gene TRBV4-3, with D unclear. V lost 0 bases to trimming and J lost 0 bases, with 9 bases between them. This CDR3 is built from 17 residues. The V gene's germline CDR1 is LGHNA and CDR2 YSLEER. The CDR3 nucleotides are TGCGCCAGCAGCCAAGAGGAGCGAAGCTCTGGGGCCAACGTCCTGACTTTC. Protein product: CASSQEERSSGANVLTF.

This clone was seen just once. The chain joins TRBV27 to TRBJ2-3; D may be TRBD2 (5 bases). Looked up from germline, CDR1 is MNHEY and CDR2 is SMNVEV (reference sequence). Trimming removed 0 bases at V and 3 bases at J, with 10 bases between. The CDR3 spans 15 residues. The CDR3 reads CASSLSVGSTDTQYF. The DNA of the CDR3 is TGTGCCAGCAGTTTATCCGTGGGGAGTACAGATACGCAGTATTTT.

V gene TRBV5-1 combines with J gene TRBJ2-1, with 11 bases that match TRBD2. CDR1 and CDR2 (germline): SGHRS, YFSETQ. V lost 1 base, J lost 7 bases, and 7 bases stayed unmatched. This CDR3 is built from 16 residues. DNA for the CDR3: TGCGCCAGCAGCTTGATTCTAGCGGGAGGCGAAAATGAGCAGTTCTTC. The encoded protein is CASSLILAGGENEQFF.

The chain carries TRBV7-8 and TRBJ2-1; no clear D gene. CDR1 and CDR2 (germline): SGHVS, FQNEAQ. The CDR3 runs 16 residues. With 5 bases removed from V and 7 bases from J, the gap between germline ends came to 21 bases. The CDR3 DNA follows: TGTGCCAGCAGCCCGTTGTACAGCTTCGTGGGGAATGAGCAGTTCTTC. This gives the protein CASSPLYSFVGNEQFF.

The chain is built from TRBV28 and TRBJ1-5; D remains ambiguous. The CDR3 length is 13 residues. Germline V gene sequence: CDR1 MDHEN, CDR2 SYDVKM. V was cut by 4 bases and J by 3 bases, with 7 bases left in between. CDR3 amino acids: CASSSPINQPQHF. In DNA form, the CDR3 reads TGTGCCAGCAGTTCACCTATCAATCAGCCCCAGCATTTT.

The V gene is TRBV19, the J gene TRBJ2-2; D is unclear. This CDR3 contains 13 residues. V lost 6 bases, J lost 5 bases, and 10 bases lay in between. Germline loops: CDR1 LNHDA, CDR2 SQIVND (reference sequence). CDR3 nucleotides: TGTGCCAGTAGCCTAGATTGGACCGGGGAGCTGTTTTTT. Translated, it gives CASSLDWTGELFF.

This chain links TRBV5-1 with TRBJ2-7, with D tentatively TRBD1 or TRBD2 (5 bases each). V shed 5 bases and J shed 5 bases, with 14 bases lying between them. CDR3 length: 13 amino acids. The germline V gene encodes CDR1 SGHRS and CDR2 YFSETQ. CDR3 nucleotide sequence: TGCGCCAGCAGTCGGCAGGGAGAGGACGAGCAGTACTTC. This encodes CASSRQGEDEQYF.

J is TRBJ1-3 and V is TRBV12-5; no firm D call. The V end lost 6 bases, the J end lost 4 bases, and 4 bases lay between the germline ends. Germline loops: CDR1 LGHNT, CDR2 FRNRAP. The CDR3 covers 11 residues. CDR3 protein: CASGTGNTIYF. In nucleotides, the CDR3 is TGTGCTAGTGGAACAGGAAACACCATATATTTT.

The chain employs TRBV11-2 and TRBJ1-1; D might be TRBD1 (5 bases). The CDR3 is 13 amino acids. CDR1 SGHAT and CDR2 FQNNGV come from the germline V gene. V gave up 3 bases and J gave up 4 bases, with 9 bases separating them. The CDR3 reads CASSLERGTEAFF. The CDR3 region has the DNA TGTGCCAGCAGCTTGGAGAGGGGCACTGAAGCTTTCTTT.

This clone was observed once. The rearrangement uses TRBV5-1 and TRBJ2-3; 11 positions agree with TRBD1. Per the germline V gene, CDR1 is SGHRS and CDR2 is YFSETQ. After removal of 0 bases from V and 2 bases from J, the junction contained 2 bases not matched to a gene. CDR3 length equals 16 residues. CDR3 sequence reads: CASSLGTGGVTDTQYF. CDR3 nucleotides: TGCGCCAGCAGCTTGGGGACAGGGGGCGTCACAGATACGCAGTATTTT.